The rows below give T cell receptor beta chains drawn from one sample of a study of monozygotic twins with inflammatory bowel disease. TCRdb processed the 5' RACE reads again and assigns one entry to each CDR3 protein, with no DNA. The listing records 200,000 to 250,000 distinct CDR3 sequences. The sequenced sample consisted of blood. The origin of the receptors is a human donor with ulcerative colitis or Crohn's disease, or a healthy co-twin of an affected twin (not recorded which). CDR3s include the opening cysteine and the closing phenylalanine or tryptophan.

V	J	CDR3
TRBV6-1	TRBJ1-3	CASSDPGTESGNTIYF
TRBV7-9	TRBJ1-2	CASSPGRGGYTF
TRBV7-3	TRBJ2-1	CASSPRGGEQFF
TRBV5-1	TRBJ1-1	CASSVREGTEAFF
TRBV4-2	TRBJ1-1	CASSQEGQGRAEAFF
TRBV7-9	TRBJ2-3	CASSPAGGMTDTQYF
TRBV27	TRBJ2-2	CATSGRANTGELFF
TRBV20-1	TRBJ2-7	CSARGTSDYEQYF
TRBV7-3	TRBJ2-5	CASSSGRGIQETQYF
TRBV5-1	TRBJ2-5	CASSIGLAGVGETQYF
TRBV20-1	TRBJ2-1	CSGPVVNSPYNEQFF
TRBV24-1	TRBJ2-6	CATSGGSGANVLTF
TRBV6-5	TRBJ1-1	CASSYSRQNTEAFF
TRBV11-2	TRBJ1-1	CASRTEMNTEAFF
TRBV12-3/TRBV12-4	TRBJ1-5	CASSFGVSQPQHF
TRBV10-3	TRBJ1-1	CAISEKTGAGNRTEAFF
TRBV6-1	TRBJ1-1	CASSRGQGMNTEAFF
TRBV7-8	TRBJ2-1	CASSLNIGGVLNEQFF
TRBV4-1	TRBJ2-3	CASSQDPGGGYTDTQYF
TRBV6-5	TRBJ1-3	CASSYGRAFSGNTIYF
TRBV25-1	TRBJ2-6	CASSESGANVLTF
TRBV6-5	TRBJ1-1	CASSYSSLNTEAFF
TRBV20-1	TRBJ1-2	CSAKQPGTANGYTF
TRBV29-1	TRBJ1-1	CSVEGYMNTEAFF
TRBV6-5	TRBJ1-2	CASSTPGNYGYTF
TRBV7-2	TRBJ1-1	CASSLVGGGRGTEAFF
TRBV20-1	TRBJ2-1	CSARASSRNNEQFF
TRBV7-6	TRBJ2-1	CASSLAGGFYNEQFF
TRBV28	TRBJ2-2	CASTLSGLAGTNTGELFF
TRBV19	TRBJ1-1	CASSIGGRAEAFF
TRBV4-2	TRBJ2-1	CASSQIAPGGEQFF
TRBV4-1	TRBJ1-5	CASSQGTYSNQPQHF
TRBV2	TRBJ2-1	CASSAWTGKFF
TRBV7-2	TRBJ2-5	CASSPPVGAEWETQYF
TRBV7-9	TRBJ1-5	CASSRTQGYGNQPQHF
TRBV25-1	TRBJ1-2	CASSVSGPAPYYGYTF
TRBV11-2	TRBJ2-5	CASSQPTGANGETQYF
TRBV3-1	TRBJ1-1	CASSFQRGTEAFF
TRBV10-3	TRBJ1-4	CGKPRRGAPNEKLFF
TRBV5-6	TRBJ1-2	CASSPRPYSYGYTF
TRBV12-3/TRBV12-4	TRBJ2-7	CASSRQTGSYEQYF
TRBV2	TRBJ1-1	CASTSRGENTEAFF
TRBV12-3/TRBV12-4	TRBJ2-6	CASSSPGANVLTF
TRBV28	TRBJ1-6	CASSTGERSYNSPLHF
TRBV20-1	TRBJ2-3	CSARTPQLHTQYF
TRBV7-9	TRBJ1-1	CASSWTGKNTEAFF
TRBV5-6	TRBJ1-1	CASSGGFNTEAFF
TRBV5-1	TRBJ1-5	CASSLDVGSNQPQHF
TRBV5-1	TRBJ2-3	CASSQGGLGADTQYF
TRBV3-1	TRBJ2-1	CASSQILVDEQFF
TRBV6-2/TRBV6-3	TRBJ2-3	CASSYTGSAGRSTDTQYF
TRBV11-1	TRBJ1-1	CASSHRTGQGNLENTEAFF
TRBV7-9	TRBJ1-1	CASSQDREMGEAFF
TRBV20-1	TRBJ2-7	CSARADRGVYEQYF
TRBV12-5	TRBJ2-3	CASGLTASTDTQYF